The entry that follows covers one T cell receptor beta chain sequence. Assay used: immunoSEQ multiplex PCR; TCRdb lists only in-frame clones, some missing. Counted here are tens of thousands of clones, approximately 92% occurring once; the ten biggest clones make up approximately 0.85%. With 0 bases removed from V and 2 bases from J, the gap between germline ends came to 13 bases. The germline gives CDR1 MGHRA, CDR2 YSYEKL. This CDR3 spans 16 amino acids. The data stem from a study of T cell changes during pregnancy in multiple sclerosis. This TCR was recovered from a female donor with multiple sclerosis, enrolled in a pregnancy study. The sample here was peripheral blood, taken in the first trimester of pregnancy. The chain recombines TRBV4-1 with TRBJ1-2, with a tentative D call TRBD1 (5 bases). The CDR3 nucleotides are TGCGCCAGCAGCCAAGACCCCGGGGGTACCAACTATGGCTACACCTTC. Its translation: CASSQDPGGTNYGYTF.